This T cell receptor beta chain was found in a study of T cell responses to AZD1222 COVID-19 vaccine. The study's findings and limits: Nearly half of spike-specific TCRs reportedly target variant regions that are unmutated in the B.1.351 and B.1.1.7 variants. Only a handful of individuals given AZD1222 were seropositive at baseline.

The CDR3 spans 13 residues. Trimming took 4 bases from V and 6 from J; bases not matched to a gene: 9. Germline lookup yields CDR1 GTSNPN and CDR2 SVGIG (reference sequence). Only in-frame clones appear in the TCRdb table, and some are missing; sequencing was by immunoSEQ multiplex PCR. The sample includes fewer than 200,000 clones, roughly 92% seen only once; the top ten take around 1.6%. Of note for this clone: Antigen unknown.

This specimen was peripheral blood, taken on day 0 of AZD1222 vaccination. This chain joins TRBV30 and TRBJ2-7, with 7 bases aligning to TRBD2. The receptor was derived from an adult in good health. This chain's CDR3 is CAWMWAGAGEQYF. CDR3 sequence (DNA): TGTGCCTGGATGTGGGCGGGAGCTGGCGAGCAGTACTTC.